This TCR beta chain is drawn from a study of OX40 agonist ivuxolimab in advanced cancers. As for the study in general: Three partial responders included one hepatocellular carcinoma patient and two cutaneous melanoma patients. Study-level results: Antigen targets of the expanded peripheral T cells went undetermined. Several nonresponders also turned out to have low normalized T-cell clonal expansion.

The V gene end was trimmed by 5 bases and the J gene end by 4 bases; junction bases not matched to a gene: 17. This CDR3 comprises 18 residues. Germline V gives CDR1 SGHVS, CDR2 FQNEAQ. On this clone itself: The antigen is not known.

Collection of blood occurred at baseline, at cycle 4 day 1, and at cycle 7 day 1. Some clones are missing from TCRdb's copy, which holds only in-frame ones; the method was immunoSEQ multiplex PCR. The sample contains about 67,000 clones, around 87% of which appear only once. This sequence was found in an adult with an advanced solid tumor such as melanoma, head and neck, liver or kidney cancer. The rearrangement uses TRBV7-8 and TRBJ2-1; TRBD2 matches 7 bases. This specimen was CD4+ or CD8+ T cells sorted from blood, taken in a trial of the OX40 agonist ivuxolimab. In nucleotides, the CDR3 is TGTGCCAGCAGCCCCGGACTAGAGTCTAACTGGCCTTACAATGAGCAGTTCTTC. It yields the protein CASSPGLESNWPYNEQFF. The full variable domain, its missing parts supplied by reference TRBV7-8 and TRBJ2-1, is GAGVSQSPRYKVAKRGQDVALRCDPISGHVSLFWYQQALGQGPEFLTYFQNEAQLDKSGLPSDRFFAERPEGSVSTLKIQRTQQEDSAVYLCASSPGLESNWPYNEQFFGPGTRLTVL.